The present entry profiles one T cell receptor beta chain with its context. The antigen is undetermined. This sample stems from a study of immune cell composition in non-small cell lung cancer. Overall study findings and caveats: Lung adenocarcinomas had lower top 10 clone scores and clonality than squamous tumours.

This table comes from immunoSEQ multiplex PCR, and its TCRdb copy is limited to in-frame clones, with some not included. The sample records several thousand clones, approximately 68% being singletons. This CDR3 has 13 residues. V was clipped by 4 bases and J by 2 bases, with 9 bases between them. Germline V lookup: CDR1 MDHEN, CDR2 SYDVKM. Template was genomic DNA from frozen, unsorted single-cell suspensions. The TCR was taken from a human donor with non-small cell lung cancer. This chain links TRBV28 with TRBJ2-7; weak D call: TRBD1 (6 bases). The sequenced sample consisted of lung tumor tissue. In DNA, the CDR3 is TGTGCCAGCAGTTCAACAGGGCCCTACGAGCAGTACTTC. As protein: CASSSTGPYEQYF.